Given below is one T cell receptor beta chain in context. The V gene's germline CDR1 is KGHSH and CDR2 LQKENI. Trimming cost V 0 bases and J 4 bases, with 15 bases left between them. This CDR3 is 16 amino acids long. This sample is part of a study of blood T cell repertoires in COVID-19. Only in-frame clones appear in the TCRdb table, and some are missing; sequencing was by immunoSEQ multiplex PCR. The sample shows over 150,000 clones, about 88% of them seen only once. It was during active infection that Seattle patients were enrolled and then longitudinally followed. The chain employs TRBV18 and TRBJ1-2; D possibly corresponds to TRBD1 (5 bases). Sequenced: peripheral blood. The origin of this receptor is a man in his 60s with COVID-19, enrolled during active disease. CDR3 sequence reads: CASSPPKGRGSYGYTF. As DNA, the CDR3 is TGTGCCAGCTCACCACCTAAGGGGCGGGGTAGCTATGGCTACACCTTC.